This TCR beta chain emerged from a study of blood T cells in healthy people across ages. Whole-study findings and limits: A strong correlation was found between TCR beta diversity and the percentage of naive T cells. Reliance upon unsorted PBMCs precluded definitive naive versus antigen-experienced comparison.

This clonotype was counted only a few times. What it recognizes is unknown. One junction end does not reproduce the germline sequence, and a read error may be involved. The authors ran a second PCR of about 6 to 12 cycles using a sample-barcoded 5' primer and a J-beta primer mix. TCRdb passed the 5' RACE reads through MiXCR, listing each CDR3 protein once. Of 600,000 to 850,000 distinct CDR3 sequences in the sample, roughly two fifths were seen once. This CDR3 spans 11 amino acids. CDR1 is DFQATT, CDR2 SNEGSKA, per germline (reference sequence). This chain joins TRBV20-1 and TRBJ2-1, with no clear D. The sequence derives from a woman aged 55-70 years in good health. The sequencing sample was made of blood. CDR3 region: CSASSNNGQFF. In DNA form, the CDR3 reads TGCAGTGCTAGTTCGAACAATGGGCAGTTCTTC.